This passage covers 22 T cell receptor beta chains from one sample sequenced in a study of T cell responses to AZD1222 COVID-19 vaccine. Produced via immunoSEQ multiplex PCR; TCRdb's table is partial and in-frame only. The sample has 120,000 to 150,000 clones; 92% are singletons. The sample was peripheral blood, taken 28 days after the second AZD1222 dose. These receptors were collected from an adult who received the AZD1222 COVID-19 vaccine.

The chain recombines TRBV7-2 with TRBJ1-1; D is unresolved. From germline, CDR1 is SGHTA and CDR2 FQGNSA. Trimming shortened V by 1 base and J by 5 bases, and 20 bases separated the two germline ends. The CDR3 contains 17 residues. CDR3 sequence: CASSLGQFPSEMTEAFF. In DNA form, the CDR3 reads TGTGCCAGCAGCTTAGGCCAGTTTCCCTCCGAAATGACTGAAGCTTTCTTT.

The V and J genes are TRBV7-9 and TRBJ1-1, with D hard to call. Deletions cut 5 bases from V and 0 bases from J, with 13 bases between. The length of the CDR3 is 15 residues. Germline loops: CDR1 SEHNR, CDR2 FQNEAQ (reference sequence). CDR3 nucleotide sequence: TGTGCCAGCAGCCCCCTAGGGAGCGTGAACACTGAAGCTTTCTTT. The encoded protein is CASSPLGSVNTEAFF.

This chain joins TRBV28 and TRBJ1-1; no clear D gene. The V end lost 1 base, the J end lost 2 bases, and 8 bases lay between the germline ends. The CDR3 is 14 amino acids. CDR1 and CDR2 from the germline V gene are MDHEN and SYDVKM. This CDR3 reads CASSLLPGNTEAFF. In DNA, the CDR3 is TGTGCCAGCAGTTTATTGCCGGGAAACACTGAAGCTTTCTTT.

Turning to this clone: Because the CDR3's place on the DNA is in doubt, the DNA is left out and the CDR3 is given as listed by TCRdb. J is TRBJ1-1 and V is TRBV6-5. CDR1 is MNHEY and CDR2 is SVGAGI in the germline V gene. The CDR3 contains 14 residues when both ends are counted. This CDR3 is CASSSLHQNTEAFF.

This chain links TRBV5-1 with TRBJ2-3; no reliable D call. Germline-derived CDR1 and CDR2 are SGHRS and YFSETQ. This CDR3 spans 14 amino acids. The V end lost 0 bases, the J end lost 4 bases, and 9 bases lay between the germline ends. The CDR3, as DNA: TGCGCCAGCAGCTTGGAATACCGGGCAGATACGCAGTATTTT. Translation gives CASSLEYRADTQYF. The variable domain in full, with the rest retrieved from reference TRBV5-1 and TRBJ2-3, is KAGVTQTPRYLIKTRGQQVTLSCSPISGHRSVSWYQQTPGQGLQFLFEYFSETQRNKGNFPGRFSGRQFSNSRSEMNVSTLELGDSALYLCASSLEYRADTQYFGPGTRLTVL.

The count of this clone is one. The same CDR3 can be traced to other DNA sequences in this sample. CDR3 nucleotides: TGTGCCAGCAGTTTGGGTGGGAACACTGAAGCTTTCTTT. Its translation: CASSLGGNTEAFF. V gene TRBV12-3 or TRBV12-4 combines with J gene TRBJ1-1; the D is unclear. CDR3 length equals 13 residues. V lost 3 bases, J lost 1 base, and 6 bases lay in between.

The chain employs TRBV3-1 (or the pseudogene TRBV3-2) and TRBJ1-2, with 7 bases identical to TRBD1. CDR1 and CDR2 (germline): LGHDT, YNNKEL (reference sequence). V lost 5 bases to trimming and J lost 6 bases; unmatched junction nucleotides: 6. The CDR3 sequence is 13 residues long. This CDR3 is CASSARGPDGYTF. CDR3 nucleotides: TGTGCCAGCAGCGCAAGGGGGCCCGATGGCTACACCTTC.

This clone rates as medium-sized. The chain joins TRBV4-2 to TRBJ1-6; no definite D call. Looked up from germline, CDR1 is LGHNA and CDR2 is YNFKEQ. The CDR3 extends over 16 amino acids. With 0 bases removed from V and 0 bases from J, the gap between germline ends came to 6 bases. For the CDR3, the DNA is TGTGCCAGCAGCCAAGAGATCGGCTCCTATAATTCACCCCTCCACTTT. It specifies CASSQEIGSYNSPLHF.

The chain employs TRBV7-8 and TRBJ2-5; maybe TRBD1 (5 bases). The CDR3 extends over 17 amino acids. With 1 base removed from V and 5 bases from J, the gap between germline ends came to 20 bases. Germline-derived CDR1 and CDR2 are SGHVS and FQNEAQ. The CDR3 coding sequence is TGTGCCAGCAGCTTAGAAGGGGTAACCAAAGTCGACGAGACCCAGTACTTC. Protein sequence: CASSLEGVTKVDETQYF.

The CDR3 coding sequence is TGTGCCAGCAGCAAAAATGTGGGGGTTCCGAACACTGAAGCTTTCTTT. Translated, it gives CASSKNVGVPNTEAFF. The chain employs TRBV21-1 and TRBJ1-1. TRBV21-1 is a pseudogene segment. The CDR3 consists of 16 residues.

This chain joins TRBV6-2 or TRBV6-3 and TRBJ2-5; the match to TRBD2 covers 8 bases. The V gene's germline CDR1 is MNHEY and CDR2 SVGEGT. The CDR3 length is 13 residues. J lost 5 bases, V lost 4 bases, and 3 bases had no gene match. CDR3 in amino acids: CASSFGTRETQYF. Written as DNA, the CDR3 is TGTGCCAGCAGTTTCGGGACTAGGGAGACCCAGTACTTC.

The chain combines TRBV6-2 or TRBV6-3 with TRBJ1-1; D unresolved. The ends were cut back, 2 bases at V and 3 bases at J, with 10 bases in the middle. Per germline, CDR1 MNHEY and CDR2 SVGEGT. The CDR3 runs to 14 residues. Written as DNA, the CDR3 is TGTGCCAGCAGTTACAGGGTCATGGACACTGAAGCTTTCTTT. Protein sequence: CASSYRVMDTEAFF.

The gene calls are TRBV2 and TRBJ2-1; TRBD1 agrees at 7 bases. Germline trimming cut 3 bases from V and 5 bases from J; bases unmatched to any gene: 16. CDR3 length equals 18 residues. Germline V CDR1 and CDR2: SNHLY, FYNNEI. Here the CDR3 DNA reads TGTGCCAGCAGTGAGGGACCGGGACAGTCGAGAGCGGACAATGAGCAGTTCTTC. It yields the protein CASSEGPGQSRADNEQFF. Together with reference TRBV2 and TRBJ2-1, the CDR3 gives the full variable domain: EPEVTQTPSHQVTQMGQEVILRCVPISNHLYFYWYRQILGQKVEFLVSFYNNEISEKSEIFDDQFSVERPDGSNFTLKIRSTKLEDSAMYFCASSEGPGQSRADNEQFFGPGTRLTVL.

This chain connects TRBV6-5 to TRBJ1-1; D unclear. Per the germline V gene, CDR1 is MNHEY and CDR2 is SVGAGI. CDR3 length: 14 residues. V was cut by 8 bases and J by 1 base, with 14 bases left in between. The CDR3 nucleotides read TGTGCCAGCTTAGACACCCGAAGGAACACTGAAGCTTTCTTT. Translation: CASLDTRRNTEAFF.

The rearrangement uses TRBV18 and TRBJ2-1; D might be TRBD2 (6 bases). Trimming removed 3 bases from V and 8 bases from J, with 14 bases in between. There are 14 residues in the CDR3. Germline CDR1 KGHSH, CDR2 LQKENI. CDR3 coding DNA: TGTGCCAGCTCACCGGGACTTGAGGCGTATGAGCAGTTCTTC. This gives the protein CASSPGLEAYEQFF. The full variable domain, rest sourced from reference TRBV18 and TRBJ2-1, is NAGVMQNPRHLVRRRGQEARLRCSPMKGHSHVYWYRQLPEEGLKFMVYLQKENIIDESGMPKERFSAEFPKEGPSILRIQQVVRGDSAAYFCASSPGLEAYEQFFGPGTRLTVL.

In its sample, this clone was seen once. CDR3 nucleotides: TGCAGCGCTTGGATGAAGGCTGAAGCTTTCTTT. Protein: CSAWMKAEAFF. V is TRBV29-1 and J is TRBJ1-1; D call uncertain. V lost 7 bases and J lost 6, with 12 bases in between. Germline CDR1 SQVTM, CDR2 ANQGSEA. CDR3 length: 11 amino acids.

This clone was seen a handful of times. The gene calls are TRBV10-2 and TRBJ1-6, with 7 bases lining up with TRBD1. CDR3 size: 16 residues. V lost 6 bases and J lost 3; bases outside the gene matches: 8. Germline CDR1 and CDR2: WSHSY and SAAADI. The DNA for the CDR3 is TGCGCCAGCAGGGAACGACAGGGAGACTATAATTCACCCCTCCACTTT. This codes for CASRERQGDYNSPLHF.

A note on this clone: One junction end disagrees with the germline gene, perhaps due to a read error. The sample holds other DNA sequences that translate to the same CDR3. The rearrangement links TRBV9 to TRBJ2-1, with D unresolved. This CDR3 spans 14 amino acids. Germline CDR1 SGDLS, CDR2 YYNGEE. CDR3 amino acids: CASSAADPLGEQFF. The CDR3 DNA follows: TGCGCCAGCAGCGCTGCCGACCCCCTGGGCGAGCAGTTCTTC.

V and J are TRBV6-1 and TRBJ2-3, with 7 bases aligning to TRBD1. Unmatched junction bases numbered 4, after V lost 6 bases and J lost 1 base. The CDR3 has 14 amino acids. CDR1 and CDR2 (germline): MNHNS, SASEGT. This CDR3 is CASRYTGGTDTQYF. The CDR3 nucleotides are TGTGCCAGCAGGTACACAGGGGGCACAGATACGCAGTATTTT.

V gene TRBV7-2 combines with J gene TRBJ2-3; perhaps D is TRBD1 or TRBD2 (5 bases each). CDR3 length: 12 residues. CDR1 and CDR2 from the germline V gene are SGHTA and FQGNSA. V gave up 3 bases and J gave up 7 bases, with 8 bases separating them. The CDR3 DNA reads as TGTGCCAGCAGCTTCGAGGGGTATACGCAGTATTTT. Encoded protein: CASSFEGYTQYF.

This sequence joins TRBV28 and TRBJ1-2, with D hard to call. The CDR3 is made up of 12 amino acids. V lost 7 bases and J lost 6, with 12 bases in between. Germline CDR1 is MDHEN and CDR2 is SYDVKM. The CDR3 nucleotides are TGTGCCAGCACCGGAGTTGCTAATGGCTACACCTTC. Residues: CASTGVANGYTF.

The rearrangement links TRBV27 to TRBJ1-6; TRBD1 aligns across 7 bases. CDR3 length: 16 residues. J gave up 0 bases and V 7 bases, and 6 bases lay outside the gene matches. Germline V gene data show CDR1 as MNHEY and CDR2 as SMNVEV (reference sequence). The CDR3 sequence is CASTQGGVSYNSPLHF. The CDR3 bases are TGTGCCAGCACCCAGGGGGGCGTCTCCTATAATTCACCCCTCCACTTT.